The 31 T cell receptor beta chains presented below share a single source sample, sequenced in a study of tumor and adjacent non-tumor tissue in lung cancer. Three rounds of nested PCR, following a modified ARM-PCR protocol, produced the TCRbeta library. One entry per CDR3 protein results from TCRdb running MiXCR on the multiplex PCR reads. The data show 80,000 to 130,000 distinct CDR3 sequences, about 60% seen once. RNA was extracted from bulk tissue without any cell sorting. This non-tumor lung sample came from over 3 cm beyond the tumor edge. Sequencing was carried out using distant non-tumor lung tissue. The receptors were gathered from a man younger than 40 with non-small cell lung cancer.

The sample holds a few counts of this clonotype. A much bigger clone sits one base away, suggesting this may be a read error. The chain joins TRBV4-2 to TRBJ1-6, with 7 bases aligning to TRBD1. This CDR3 region has 17 residues. Germline CDR1 and CDR2: LGHNA and YNFKEQ. The CDR3 nucleotides read TGTGCCAGCAGCCAAGTTCAGACAGGGAATGTATATTCACCCCCCCACTTT. The encoded protein is CASSQVQTGNVYSPPHF.

The chain carries TRBV11-2 and TRBJ2-1; 9 nucleotides line up with TRBD2. The V segment lost 9 bases and the J segment 8 bases; nucleotides outside the gene matches: 14. Per the germline V gene, CDR1 is SGHAT and CDR2 is FQNNGV. The CDR3 extends over 15 amino acids. The CDR3: CASNSILAGIDEQFF. CDR3 bases: TGTGCCAGTAACTCAATCCTAGCGGGGATTGATGAGCAGTTCTTC.

Remarks on this clonotype: Because the CDR3 is missing its conserved closing phenylalanine or tryptophan, this is likely a read error. The rearrangement links TRBV12-3 or TRBV12-4 to TRBJ1-6; D unresolved. This CDR3 contains 17 residues. The CDR3 DNA is TGTGCCAGCAGTCCAGATCCGGGTTCCTTTTATAATTCACACCTCCACCTT. This gives the protein CASSPDPGSFYNSHLHL.

This clonotype was seen only a few times. A much larger clone is a single base away; this may be a read error. The chain employs TRBV4-2 and TRBJ2-5, with 7 bases fitting TRBD2. J was trimmed by 2 bases and V by 4 bases; bases with no gene match: 10. The CDR3 has 16 amino acids. Germline loops: CDR1 LGHNA, CDR2 YNFKEQ. In DNA form, the CDR3 reads TGTGCCAGCAGCCCAACCATGGCGGGAGAGCAAGAGACCCAGTACTTC. Translating gives CASSPTMAGEQETQYF.

By sample fraction, this clonotype is medium-sized. The chain combines TRBV11-2 with TRBJ2-1; a possible D gene is TRBD2 (6 bases). Germline loops: CDR1 SGHAT, CDR2 FQNNGV. CDR3 size: 14 residues. The V gene lost 7 bases and the J gene lost 7 bases, with 17 bases spanning the gap. CDR3 protein: CASTSRAGNNEQFF. CDR3 nucleotide sequence: TGTGCCAGCACCTCCAGAGCGGGTAATAATGAGCAGTTCTTC.

Turning to this clonotype: One end of the junction is discordant with germline, which a read error may explain. The rearrangement links TRBV20-1 to TRBJ2-3; tentative D call: TRBD2 (5 bases). Germline loops: CDR1 DFQATT, CDR2 SNEGSKA (reference sequence). The CDR3 is 13 amino acids. For the CDR3, the DNA is TGCAGTGCTCACCTTCCTAGCACAGATACCCAGTATTTT. This codes for CSAHLPSTDTQYF.

This clonotype is judged large (0.1 to 1%). This sequence joins TRBV29-1 and TRBJ1-1; D is possibly TRBD1 (5 bases). The germline gives CDR1 SQVTM, CDR2 ANQGSEA. V was pared by 4 bases and J by 7 bases, with 13 bases between. The CDR3 extends over 12 amino acids. This CDR3 is CSVAWQGIEAFF. CDR3 DNA sequence: TGCAGCGTTGCATGGCAGGGCATTGAAGCTTTCTTT.

This chain connects TRBV11-2 to TRBJ2-7, with D possibly being TRBD2 (5 bases). The V gene's germline CDR1 is SGHAT and CDR2 FQNNGV. The germline V and J ends were trimmed by 0 bases and 13 bases, with 13 bases remaining between them. This CDR3 is 12 amino acids long. CDR3 coding DNA: TGTGCCAGCAGCTTAGAGGGGAGCGTGCATTACTTC. Amino acids: CASSLEGSVHYF.

The rearrangement links TRBV7-9 to TRBJ2-2; no clear D gene. The CDR3 totals 16 residues. Between the trimmed V and J ends, which lost 2 bases and 6 bases, there was a span of 16 bases. CDR1 SEHNR and CDR2 FQNEAQ come from the germline V gene (reference sequence). The CDR3 DNA reads as TGTGCCAGCAGCTTAACTCCGGCCGCGCACGCCGGGGAGCTGTTTTTT. Protein: CASSLTPAAHAGELFF.

This clonotype came up once. The conserved final phenylalanine or tryptophan is absent from the CDR3, which likely points to a read error. The DNA is omitted, as the CDR3 cannot be located on it reliably, and the CDR3 follows TCRdb's listing. The rearrangement joins TRBV20-1 to TRBJ1-1. CDR1 and CDR2 (germline): DFQATT, SNEGSKA (reference sequence). The CDR3 has 15 amino acids, counting both end residues. CDR3 in amino acids: CSATGLMKPNTEVFS.

Ten or more counts support this clonotype. The chain employs TRBV28 and TRBJ1-5; no clear D. Germline-derived CDR1 and CDR2 are MDHEN and SYDVKM. The CDR3 consists of 11 residues. Trimming pared 5 bases from V and 9 bases from J, leaving 8 bases between. In DNA, the CDR3 is TGTGCCAGCAGTCGGGTCTTGCCCCAGCATTTT. It yields the protein CASSRVLPQHF.

A word on this clonotype: Since the CDR3 does not end with the conserved phenylalanine or tryptophan, this likely comes from a read error. V usage is TRBV11-3 and J usage is TRBJ2-3, with 8 bases that match TRBD2. Germline values: CDR1 SGHNT, CDR2 YENEEA. V shed 5 bases and J 2 bases; nucleotides not matched to a gene: 6. The CDR3 totals 15 residues. For the CDR3, the DNA is TGTGCCAGCAGCAAAGGGACTAGTGACACAGATACGCAGTATTAT. Its translation: CASSKGTSDTDTQYY.

Comments on this clonotype: A much larger clone is a single base away; this may be a read error. The CDR3 region is CASSQGTCPGQFF. DNA for the CDR3: TGTGCCAGCAGCCAAGGGACATGTCCAGGGCAGTTCTTC. The rearrangement uses TRBV14 and TRBJ2-1; D might be TRBD1 (5 bases). The CDR3 has 13 residues. Germline values: CDR1 SGHDN, CDR2 FVKESK. Trimming took off 1 base at V and 12 bases at J, with 13 bases between the two ends.

The V call is TRBV20-1, the J call TRBJ2-5; maybe TRBD1 (6 bases). The germline gives CDR1 DFQATT, CDR2 SNEGSKA (reference sequence). The V and J ends lost 5 bases and 5 bases respectively, with 15 bases between them. This CDR3 spans 13 amino acids. The CDR3 DNA is TGCAGTGCTGTGACAGGAGCTAGGGAGACCCAGTACTTC. It yields the protein CSAVTGARETQYF.

J is TRBJ2-7 and V is TRBV10-2; 10 nucleotides agree with TRBD1. The CDR3 sequence is 14 residues long. V lost 9 bases, J lost 7 bases, and 12 bases stayed unmatched. Germline CDR1 reads WSHSY; CDR2 reads SAAADI. The CDR3, as DNA: TGCGCCAGTAGCCACCGGGACAGGGGAAAGGAGCAGTACTTC. This encodes CASSHRDRGKEQYF.

This clonotype was picked up a small number of times. A much larger clone differs from this one at a single base, so this may be a read error. V and J are TRBV6-1 and TRBJ1-5; 8 bases match TRBD1. Per germline, CDR1 MNHNS and CDR2 SASEGT. This CDR3 spans 13 amino acids. The CDR3 spells CAGSGDRNQPQHF. The CDR3 nucleotides read TGTGCCGGCAGTGGGGACAGGAATCAGCCCCAGCATTTT.

This clonotype was detected a few times. This could be a read error, since a much larger clone is one nucleotide away. It is likely a read error, because the conserved phenylalanine at the end of the CDR3 is missing. The chain links TRBV6-5 to TRBJ1-2, with TRBD1 identical over 8 bases. The junction had 2 bases not matched to a gene; V was cut back by 5 bases and J by 3 bases. Germline V gives CDR1 MNHEY, CDR2 SVGAGI. The CDR3 has 13 residues. The CDR3 nucleotides are TGTGCCAGCAGTCCGGACAGGGACTATGGCTACACCATC. Translating it yields CASSPDRDYGYTI.

Of note for this clonotype: A read error is likely, as this CDR3 ends without the conserved phenylalanine or tryptophan. V gene TRBV20-1 combines with J gene TRBJ1-2, with D possibly matching TRBD1 (6 bases). Germline V gene lookup returns CDR1 DFQATT and CDR2 SNEGSKA (reference sequence). The V end lost 3 bases, the J end lost 7 bases, and 12 bases lay between the germline ends. There are 12 residues in the CDR3. CDR3 sequence reads: CSASTGSVGYTL. The CDR3 nucleotides are TGCAGTGCTAGCACAGGGTCAGTTGGCTACACCTTA.

The chain links TRBV10-3 to TRBJ2-3, with unresolved D. The CDR3 spans 13 residues. Trimming left V 3 bases short and J 5 bases short, with 9 bases between. Germline loops: CDR1 ENHRY, CDR2 SYGVKD. CDR3 coding DNA: TGTGCCATCAGTGACCTTAGATTAGATACGCAGTATTTT. Protein sequence: CAISDLRLDTQYF.

The J gene is TRBJ1-2, the V gene TRBV20-1; D not certain. Trimming left V 0 bases short and J 4 bases short, with 15 bases between. Germline-derived CDR1 and CDR2 are DFQATT and SNEGSKA (reference sequence). The CDR3 consists of 15 residues. The CDR3 loop is CSAREGQASGYGYTF. The DNA of the CDR3 is TGCAGTGCTAGAGAGGGTCAGGCCTCGGGCTATGGCTACACCTTC.

The rearrangement uses TRBV11-2 and TRBJ2-7, with a tentative D call TRBD2 (6 bases). CDR1 and CDR2 (germline): SGHAT, FQNNGV. Trimming took off 5 bases at V and 2 bases at J, with 19 bases between the two ends. CDR3 length: 16 amino acids. CDR3 protein: CASSVRGVPPPYEQYF. The DNA for the CDR3 is TGTGCCAGCAGCGTGCGCGGGGTTCCGCCTCCCTACGAGCAGTACTTC.

On this clonotype itself: At one end, the junction sequence differs from germline, possibly due to a read error. J is TRBJ1-2 and V is TRBV5-4; D is uncertain. CDR3 size: 14 residues. CDR1 is SGHNT, CDR2 YYREEE, per germline (reference sequence). The CDR3 spells CTSSLVDSEYGYTF. CDR3 in DNA: TGTACCAGCAGCTTGGTGGACTCCGAATATGGCTACACCTTC.

About this clonotype: Mismatch with germline at one junction end may stem from a read error. This chain uses TRBV5-1 with TRBJ1-1, with D unresolved. The CDR3 runs 15 residues. Germline CDR1 is SGHRS and CDR2 is YFSETQ. This CDR3 reads CASSLARRGNTETFF. Here the CDR3 DNA reads TGCGCCAGCAGCTTGGCCAGGCGGGGAAACACTGAAACTTTCTTT.

Regarding this clonotype: At one boundary the junction diverges from the germline segment, which might be a read error. The chain combines TRBV20-1 with TRBJ1-4, with 8 positions matching TRBD1. Germline loops: CDR1 DFQATT, CDR2 SNEGSKA (reference sequence). The CDR3 extends over 12 amino acids. The CDR3 DNA sequence: TGCAGTGCTAGAGAACAGGGGGAAAAACTGTATTTC. It is translated as CSAREQGEKLYF.

This clonotype was seen a few times. The chain employs TRBV20-1 and TRBJ2-2, with D maybe TRBD2 (6 bases). The length of the CDR3 is 15 residues. Germline values: CDR1 DFQATT, CDR2 SNEGSKA (reference sequence). The V end was cut by 6 bases, the J end by 0 bases, with 14 bases between. As DNA, the CDR3 is TGCAGTGCGCGGGTAGCGGAAGCGAACACCGGGGAGCTGTTTTTT. This gives the protein CSARVAEANTGELFF.

In the case of this clonotype: This clone may be a read error of a much larger clone one base away. The chain links TRBV6-6 to TRBJ2-1; D possibly corresponds to TRBD1 (5 bases). V dropped 7 bases and J dropped 7 bases, with 14 bases sitting between them. In germline, CDR1 is MNHNY, CDR2 SVGAGI (reference sequence). This CDR3 has 13 amino acids. CDR3 amino acids: CASNLHGANEQFF. CDR3 nucleotide sequence: TGTGCCAGCAATCTTCATGGGGCGAATGAGCAGTTCTTC.

V is TRBV7-9 and J is TRBJ2-5; no reliable D call. Germline V gene sequence: CDR1 SEHNR, CDR2 FQNEAQ (reference sequence). Trimming removed 6 bases at V and 4 bases at J, with 21 bases between. The CDR3 is 16 amino acids. The CDR3 nucleotides read TGTGCCAGCAGACCCGGACCGACCGCCCCGGGAGAGACCCAGTACTTC. Its translation is CASRPGPTAPGETQYF.

This clonotype has a handful of counts. One junction end does not reproduce the germline sequence, and a read error may be involved. The V call is TRBV14, the J call TRBJ2-7, with D possibly matching TRBD2 (7 bases). This CDR3 contains 15 residues. Germline V CDR1 and CDR2: SGHDN, FVKESK. The CDR3 protein is CASSPGQAGSYEQYF. The CDR3 DNA is TGTGCCAGTAGCCCGGGACAAGCGGGATCCTACGAGCAGTACTTC.

Concerning this clonotype: One end of the junction fails to match germline, which may point to a read error. This chain joins TRBV29-1 and TRBJ1-2, with D maybe TRBD1 (5 bases). The CDR3 spans 13 residues. Germline CDR1 and CDR2: SQVTM and ANQGSEA. Here the CDR3 reads CSIEGSTGDGSTF. Written as DNA, the CDR3 is TGCAGCATTGAAGGGTCCACGGGGGATGGCTCCACCTTC.

In regard to this clonotype: The missing conserved phenylalanine or tryptophan at the end of this CDR3 makes a read error likely. The chain links TRBV7-9 to TRBJ1-2; D gene uncertain. This CDR3 is 12 amino acids long. Trimming pared 6 bases from V and 7 bases from J, leaving 12 bases between. Germline CDR1 reads SEHNR; CDR2 reads FQNEAQ (reference sequence). The CDR3 loop is CASSINKGGYTL. For the CDR3, the DNA is TGTGCCAGCAGTATCAATAAAGGTGGCTACACCTTG.

This clonotype has only a few counts. The CDR3 sequence: CASSPGLSGFLGTQYF. Here the CDR3 DNA reads TGTGCCAGCAGCCCGGGACTCTCCGGTTTTCTAGGTACGCAGTATTTT. V gene TRBV11-2 combines with J gene TRBJ2-3, with D possibly matching TRBD2 (6 bases). Germline values: CDR1 SGHAT, CDR2 FQNNGV. Trimming stripped 5 bases from V and 8 bases from J, with 23 bases between. This CDR3 is 16 amino acids long.